One sample yielded the 27 T cell receptor beta chains listed below, sequenced in a study of blood T cell repertoires in COVID-19. Clones were read by immunoSEQ multiplex PCR, and TCRdb kept only the in-frame ones, dropping some. The table has tens of thousands of clones, over 80% seen once; the top ten hold 5.8%. Material for sequencing was peripheral blood. These receptors were obtained from a man aged 60 to 75 with active or convalescent COVID-19.

This chain connects TRBV19 to TRBJ1-3; D ambiguous. The V gene lost 4 bases and the J gene lost 0 bases, with 7 bases spanning the gap. Germline CDR1 and CDR2: LNHDA and SQIVND (reference sequence). CDR3 size: 14 residues. The CDR3 loop reads CASSTTSSGNTIYF. Written as DNA, the CDR3 is TGTGCCAGTAGTACCACGAGCTCTGGAAACACCATATATTTT.

V gene TRBV6-2 or TRBV6-3 combines with J gene TRBJ1-1, with 10 bases fitting TRBD1. The V gene end was trimmed by 4 bases and the J gene end by 6 bases; junction bases not matched to a gene: 5. The CDR3 sequence is 14 residues long. Germline values: CDR1 MNHEY, CDR2 SVGEGT. The chain's CDR3 is CASSLGQGLAEAFF. DNA of the CDR3: TGTGCCAGCAGTTTGGGACAGGGGTTGGCTGAAGCTTTCTTT.

J is TRBJ1-4 and V is TRBV2; 9 bases fit TRBD1. This CDR3 comprises 14 residues. Germline trimming cut 8 bases from V and 7 bases from J; bases unmatched to any gene: 8. Germline lookup yields CDR1 SNHLY and CDR2 FYNNEI. Here the CDR3 reads CASVLTGGGEKLFF. The CDR3 DNA sequence: TGTGCCAGCGTGCTGACAGGGGGGGGTGAAAAACTGTTTTTT.

The rearrangement uses TRBV5-6 and TRBJ1-4, with 7 bases matching TRBD1. V dropped 3 bases and J dropped 3; count of bases not matched to a gene: 2. CDR3 size: 14 residues. Germline loops: CDR1 SGHDT, CDR2 YYEEEE. CDR3 sequence reads: CASSSGTANEKLFF. CDR3 nucleotides: TGTGCCAGCAGCTCCGGGACAGCTAATGAAAAACTGTTTTTT. The whole variable domain, filled in from reference TRBV5-6 and TRBJ1-4, reads DAGVTQSPTHLIKTRGQQVTLRCSPKSGHDTVSWYQQALGQGPQFIFQYYEEEERQRGNFPDRFSGHQFPNYSSELNVNALLLGDSALYLCASSSGTANEKLFFGSGTQLSVL.

The V call is TRBV19, the J call TRBJ2-5, with TRBD2 as a possible D gene (6 bases). Germline CDR1 reads LNHDA; CDR2 reads SQIVND (reference sequence). The CDR3 consists of 14 residues. V lost 8 bases to trimming and J lost 1 base, with 14 bases between them. This CDR3 reads CASSHAGFQETQYF. The DNA of the CDR3 is TGTGCCAGTTCCCACGCGGGGTTCCAAGAGACCCAGTACTTC. The full variable domain, its missing parts supplied by reference TRBV19 and TRBJ2-5, is DGGITQSPKYLFRKEGQNVTLSCEQNLNHDAMYWYRQDPGQGLRLIYYSQIVNDFQKGDIAEGYSVSREKKESFPLTVTSAQKNPTAFYLCASSHAGFQETQYFGPGTRLLVL.

The chain joins TRBV29-1 to TRBJ1-1, with D tentatively TRBD1 (5 bases). This CDR3 is 15 amino acids long. V lost 6 bases and J lost 4, with 21 bases in between. Germline assignment: CDR1 SQVTM and CDR2 ANQGSEA. CDR3 in DNA: TGCAGCGTCTCGTTGGGGGGTTCTGGGGCCACTGAAGCTTTCTTT. This translates into CSVSLGGSGATEAFF.

This clone was counted a single time. The CDR3: CASSQGERGGGDTQYF. The CDR3 bases are TGCGCCAGCAGCCAAGGCGAGCGGGGGGGCGGCGATACGCAGTATTTT. The J gene is TRBJ2-3, the V gene TRBV4-3; 10 bases match TRBD2. V trimming: 1 base; J trimming: 6 bases; junction bases outside the gene matches: 7. CDR3 size: 16 residues. Germline V gene sequence: CDR1 LGHNA, CDR2 YSLEER.

This clone came up a few times. Here the CDR3 omits its conserved ending phenylalanine or tryptophan, so a read error is the likely source. It is unclear where the CDR3 begins or ends on the DNA, so no DNA is shown, and the CDR3 is as TCRdb lists it. This chain uses TRBV20-1 with TRBJ1-1; no DNA check was done on the table's D call, TRBD1. The CDR3 contains 11 residues when both ends are counted. Germline V gene data show CDR1 as DFQATT and CDR2 as SNEGSKA (reference sequence). This chain's CDR3 is CSAENGLTEAI.

The chain uses TRBV4-1 and TRBJ1-2; a weak D match, TRBD1 (5 bases). The germline CDR1 and CDR2 sequences are MGHRA and YSYEKL. The CDR3 loop spans 22 amino acids. Trimming removed 4 bases from V and 8 bases from J, with 41 bases in between. CDR3 DNA sequence: TGCGCCAGCAGCCGCGCGCCGGGACTCGGTAGAGGCTACACCGGGGACGGTAGAGGCTACACCTTC. Amino acid sequence: CASSRAPGLGRGYTGDGRGYTF.

V is TRBV5-6 and J is TRBJ1-1; D is unclear. This CDR3 is 14 amino acids long. The V gene's germline CDR1 is SGHDT and CDR2 YYEEEE. Trimming took off 3 bases at V and 3 bases at J, with 12 bases between the two ends. The chain's CDR3 is CASSSPRVHTEAFF. CDR3 nucleotide sequence: TGTGCCAGCAGCTCCCCCCGGGTTCACACTGAAGCTTTCTTT.

The genes are TRBV5-1 and TRBJ2-3; TRBD2 matches 10 bases. V gave up 0 bases and J gave up 4 bases; unmatched junction bases: 5. This CDR3 has 16 amino acids. From germline, CDR1 is SGHRS and CDR2 YFSETQ. The CDR3 sequence is CASSLGASGGSDTQYF. CDR3 sequence (DNA): TGCGCCAGCAGCTTGGGGGCTAGCGGGGGTTCAGATACGCAGTATTTT. Combining the CDR3 with reference TRBV5-1 and TRBJ2-3 gives the whole variable domain KAGVTQTPRYLIKTRGQQVTLSCSPISGHRSVSWYQQTPGQGLQFLFEYFSETQRNKGNFPGRFSGRQFSNSRSEMNVSTLELGDSALYLCASSLGASGGSDTQYFGPGTRLTVL.

The CDR3 loop is CASKIEAAVTGELFF. For the CDR3, the DNA is TGTGCCAGCAAAATTGAGGCTGCCGTCACCGGGGAGCTGTTTTTT. The chain is built from TRBV6-4 and TRBJ2-2; D remains ambiguous. V was shortened by 7 bases and J by 4 bases, with 16 bases between the two germline ends. In germline, CDR1 is MRHNA, CDR2 SNTAGT. The CDR3 extends over 15 amino acids.

The chain couples TRBV7-2 to TRBJ2-3, with D possibly being TRBD2 (5 bases). Trimming left V 5 bases short and J 0 bases short, with 18 bases between. This CDR3 spans 17 amino acids. Germline V lookup: CDR1 SGHTA, CDR2 FQGNSA. The CDR3 region is CASSLQGSETSTDTQYF. The CDR3 DNA reads as TGTGCCAGCAGCCTCCAAGGGAGCGAAACCAGCACAGATACGCAGTATTTT.

CDR3 nucleotides: TGTGCCAGCAGCTCCCGACGGGGGAGTGCGACTGAAGCTTTCTTT. Translated: CASSSRRGSATEAFF. This rearrangement joins TRBV5-5 to TRBJ1-1, with D perhaps TRBD1 (5 bases). The V gene's germline CDR1 is SGHKS and CDR2 YYEKEE (reference sequence). With 3 bases removed from V and 5 bases from J, the gap between germline ends came to 17 bases. The CDR3 is 15 amino acids.

The chain recombines TRBV5-8 with TRBJ2-7, with 7 nucleotides matching TRBD1. This CDR3 is 13 amino acids long. V shed 4 bases and J 4 bases; nucleotides not matched to a gene: 5. The germline V gene encodes CDR1 SGHTS and CDR2 YDEGEE. CDR3 coding DNA: TGTGCCAGCAGCGCACAGACAGGGTACGAGCAGTACTTC. It encodes CASSAQTGYEQYF.

The CDR3 protein is CATSNRDRGQNDQPQHF. For the CDR3, the DNA is TGTGCCACCAGCAACCGGGACAGGGGGCAGAATGATCAGCCCCAGCATTTT. V is TRBV15 and J is TRBJ1-5, with 12 bases identical to TRBD1. There are 17 residues in the CDR3. V was pared by 4 bases and J by 5 bases, with 9 bases of the junction left unmatched. Germline V gene data show CDR1 as LNHNV and CDR2 as YYDKDF (reference sequence).

A word on this clone: Compared with germline, one end of the junction differs, possibly owing to a read error. V and J are TRBV3-1 (or the pseudogene TRBV3-2) and TRBJ2-7; D perhaps matches TRBD2 (6 bases). The CDR3 consists of 12 residues. CDR1 and CDR2 from the germline V gene are LGHDT and YNNKEL (reference sequence). The CDR3 nucleotides read TGTGCCAGCAGCCCAACGGGACTCAACCTCGCCTTC. Amino acids: CASSPTGLNLAF.

The chain links TRBV6-4 to TRBJ1-1; 7 nucleotides match TRBD1. CDR1 is MRHNA, CDR2 SNTAGT, per germline. The CDR3 runs to 14 residues. The V segment lost 6 bases and the J segment 1 base; nucleotides outside the gene matches: 5. CDR3 region: CASRARTGNTEAFF. As DNA, the CDR3 is TGTGCCAGCAGAGCCCGGACAGGGAACACTGAAGCTTTCTTT.

The DNA for the CDR3 is TGTGCCAGCAGCGTAGAGTCAGGGAACTATGGCTACACCTTC. It translates to CASSVESGNYGYTF. The chain combines TRBV9 with TRBJ1-2, with a tentative D call TRBD1 (5 bases). The V gene's germline CDR1 is SGDLS and CDR2 YYNGEE. With 0 bases removed from V and 2 bases from J, the gap between germline ends came to 8 bases. The CDR3 sequence is 14 residues long.

The genes are TRBV5-4 and TRBJ2-6, with D tentatively TRBD1 (6 bases). Germline V lookup: CDR1 SGHNT, CDR2 YYREEE (reference sequence). Trimming shortened V by 4 bases and J by 0 bases, and 8 bases separated the two germline ends. CDR3 length equals 15 residues. The CDR3 nucleotides are TGTGCCAGCAGCCAACAGGGCTCTGGGGCCAACGTCCTGACTTTC. This codes for CASSQQGSGANVLTF.

The V gene is TRBV18, the J gene TRBJ1-1; 7 bases line up with TRBD1. The V and J ends lost 8 bases and 0 bases, in that order; junction bases with no gene match: 21. Germline-derived CDR1 and CDR2 are KGHSH and LQKENI. The CDR3 is 19 amino acids. The CDR3 DNA reads as TGTGCCAGCGCTGGGCCCCAAGCGCCCCGAACAGGGGTGAACACTGAAGCTTTCTTT. Encoded protein: CASAGPQAPRTGVNTEAFF.

The V and J genes are TRBV25-1 and TRBJ1-1; TRBD1 agrees at 8 bases. Germline CDR1 reads MGHDK; CDR2 reads SYGVNS. CDR3 length: 14 residues. V shed 4 bases, J shed 3 bases, and the junction held 4 bases outside the gene matches. The CDR3 sequence is CASSVGQGDTEAFF. The CDR3 nucleotides are TGTGCCAGCAGTGTTGGACAGGGCGACACTGAAGCTTTCTTT.

The J gene is TRBJ2-7, the V gene TRBV4-2, with a possible D match to TRBD2 (6 bases). CDR3 length: 16 amino acids. V was pared by 2 bases and J by 6 bases, with 20 bases between. Germline V gives CDR1 LGHNA, CDR2 YNFKEQ. The DNA for the CDR3 is TGTGCCAGCAGCCAAAGGTGGCAGAACCCCGGGGGCGAGCAGTACTTC. Translating gives CASSQRWQNPGGEQYF.

This clone was seen a few times. This chain joins TRBV6-2 or TRBV6-3 and TRBJ1-2; 10 bases align to TRBD1. CDR3 size: 14 residues. Germline CDR1 reads MNHEY; CDR2 reads SVGEGT. J gave up 7 bases and V 4 bases, and 6 bases lay outside the gene matches. The CDR3 DNA reads TGTGCCAGCAGTTTCGACAGGGGGCGCGGTGGCTACACCTTC. It yields the protein CASSFDRGRGGYTF.

The V gene is TRBV4-2, the J gene TRBJ2-1; 8 positions match TRBD2. CDR1 and CDR2 (germline): LGHNA, YNFKEQ. The ends lost 2 bases at V and 7 bases at J; junction bases unmatched: 10. The CDR3 has 16 amino acids. The CDR3 region has the DNA TGTGCCAGCAGCCAAAACGCCGGGGGGGCCGGTAATGAGCAGTTCTTC. This gives the protein CASSQNAGGAGNEQFF.

J is TRBJ2-5 and V is TRBV7-2; 14 bases are shared with TRBD2. In germline, CDR1 is SGHTA, CDR2 FQGNSA. The CDR3 has 15 residues. J gave up 2 bases and V 6 bases, and 2 bases lay outside the gene matches. CDR3 DNA: TGTGCCAGCAGTAGACTAGCGGGGGGGCAAGAGACCCAGTACTTC. Translated, it gives CASSRLAGGQETQYF. The full variable domain, with the rest looked up from reference TRBV7-2 and TRBJ2-5, is GAGVSQSPSNKVTEKGKDVELRCDPISGHTALYWYRQSLGQGLEFLIYFQGNSAPDKSGLPSDRFSAERTGGSVSTLTIQRTQQEDSAVYLCASSRLAGGQETQYFGPGTRLLVL.

The V call is TRBV6-5, the J call TRBJ1-2, with 7 nucleotides matching TRBD1. Germline V gene sequence: CDR1 MNHEY, CDR2 SVGAGI. V was pared by 2 bases and J by 9 bases, with 9 bases of the junction left unmatched. This CDR3 comprises 14 residues. In DNA, the CDR3 is TGTGCCAGCAGTTACCTCAGGGGGGACGCGAGCTACACCTTC. Its translation: CASSYLRGDASYTF.